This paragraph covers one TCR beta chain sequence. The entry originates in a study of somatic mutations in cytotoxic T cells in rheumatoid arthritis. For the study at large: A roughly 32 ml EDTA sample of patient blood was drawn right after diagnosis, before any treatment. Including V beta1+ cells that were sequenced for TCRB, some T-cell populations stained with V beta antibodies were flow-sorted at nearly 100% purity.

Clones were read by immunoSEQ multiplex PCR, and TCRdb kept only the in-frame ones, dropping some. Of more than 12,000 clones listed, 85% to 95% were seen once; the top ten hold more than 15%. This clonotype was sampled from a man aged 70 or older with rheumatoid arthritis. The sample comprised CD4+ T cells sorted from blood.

The CDR3 is CASSRDRGSDSPLHF. The CDR3 DNA reads TGTGCCAGCTCACGTGACAGGGGCTCTGATTCACCCCTCCACTTT. The chain combines TRBV18 with TRBJ1-6; 8 bases fit TRBD1. The CDR3 has 15 amino acids. The V gene's germline CDR1 is KGHSH and CDR2 LQKENI. V trimming: 4 bases; J trimming: 8 bases; junction bases outside the gene matches: 7.